This T cell receptor (beta chain) was found in a study of tumor-infiltrating lymphocytes in oesophageal squamous cell carcinoma. Unmatched junction bases numbered 9, after V lost 0 bases and J lost 7 bases. Germline assignment: CDR1 MNHNY and CDR2 SVGAGI (reference sequence). The CDR3 is made up of 16 amino acids. MiXCR, run by TCRdb on the PCR reads, gives a single entry per CDR3 protein. The sample carries fewer than 15,000 distinct CDR3 sequences, more than 45% recorded once. The receptor comes from a female donor with esophageal squamous cell carcinoma. This chain links TRBV6-6 with TRBJ1-2; 9 positions match TRBD1. Sequenced: blood. The CDR3 reads CASSYSHRGLVSGYTF. The CDR3 region has the DNA TGTGCCAGCAGTTACTCCCACAGGGGGCTAGTGAGTGGCTACACCTTC.